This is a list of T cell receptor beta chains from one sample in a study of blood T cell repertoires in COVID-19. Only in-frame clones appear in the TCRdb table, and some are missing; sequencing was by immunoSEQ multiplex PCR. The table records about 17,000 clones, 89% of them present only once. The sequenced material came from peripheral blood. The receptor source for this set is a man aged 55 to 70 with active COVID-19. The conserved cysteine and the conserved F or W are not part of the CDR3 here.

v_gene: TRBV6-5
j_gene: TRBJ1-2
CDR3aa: ASRAGTGLRYGYT

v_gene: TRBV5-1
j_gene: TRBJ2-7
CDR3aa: ASSLDGLASEQY

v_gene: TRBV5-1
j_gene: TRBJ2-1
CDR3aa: ASSLAFIGSNYNEQF

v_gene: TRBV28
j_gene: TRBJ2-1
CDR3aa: ASSHRTSGGF

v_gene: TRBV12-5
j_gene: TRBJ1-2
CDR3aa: ASGLVLTGGNYGYT

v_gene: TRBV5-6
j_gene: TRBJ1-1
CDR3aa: ASSPTPGFEAF

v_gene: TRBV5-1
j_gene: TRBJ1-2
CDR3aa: ASSLTQGYYGYT

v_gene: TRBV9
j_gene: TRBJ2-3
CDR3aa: ASSPRDGRFDTQY

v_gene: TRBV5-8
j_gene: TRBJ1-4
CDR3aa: ASSPADRGRVVANEKLF

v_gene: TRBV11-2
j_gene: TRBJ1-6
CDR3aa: ASSQGASSYNSPLH

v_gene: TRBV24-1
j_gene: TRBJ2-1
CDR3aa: ATSDLGVAGGINEQF

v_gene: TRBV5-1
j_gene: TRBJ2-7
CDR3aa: ASSIGTGYEQY

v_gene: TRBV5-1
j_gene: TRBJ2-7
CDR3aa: ASSEEEYEQY

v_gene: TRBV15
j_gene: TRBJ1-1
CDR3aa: ATSGPDRGLMNTEAF

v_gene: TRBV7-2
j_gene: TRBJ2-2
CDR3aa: ASSSDRAFTGELF

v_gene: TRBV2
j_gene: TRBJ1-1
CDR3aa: ASIRGMVPNTEAF

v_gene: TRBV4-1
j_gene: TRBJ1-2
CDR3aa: ASSQAAVGYGYT

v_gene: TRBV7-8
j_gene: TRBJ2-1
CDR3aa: ASSSRDRAIAPLYNEQF

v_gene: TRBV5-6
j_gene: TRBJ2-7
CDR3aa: ASSLYWIEQLGEQY

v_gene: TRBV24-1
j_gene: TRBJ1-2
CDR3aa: ATSERTGNYGYT

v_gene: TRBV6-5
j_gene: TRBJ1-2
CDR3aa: ASRTLGQGYGYT

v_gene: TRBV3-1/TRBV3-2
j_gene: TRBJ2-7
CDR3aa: ASSQDKGQGRVTPYEQY

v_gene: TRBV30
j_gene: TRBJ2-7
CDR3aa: AWGRGGLSYEQY

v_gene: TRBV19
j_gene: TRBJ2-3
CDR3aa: ASSIVGARSTDTQY

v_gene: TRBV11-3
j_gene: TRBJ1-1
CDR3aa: ASGLPGTGGAAF

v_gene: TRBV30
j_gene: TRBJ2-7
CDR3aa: AARTSGERYEQY

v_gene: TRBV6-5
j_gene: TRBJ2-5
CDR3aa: ASSGSRGETQY

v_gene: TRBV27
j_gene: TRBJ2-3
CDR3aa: ASSLRTGGEY

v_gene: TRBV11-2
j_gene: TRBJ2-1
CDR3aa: ASSLGLRGGRNEQF

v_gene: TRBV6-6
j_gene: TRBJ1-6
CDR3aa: ASSYSRLSSPLH

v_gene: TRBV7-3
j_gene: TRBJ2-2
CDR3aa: ASSLGGTGELF

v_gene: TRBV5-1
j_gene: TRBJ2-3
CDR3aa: ASSFGMGQGEVGTDTQY

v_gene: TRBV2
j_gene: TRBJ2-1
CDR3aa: ASSERAGGPGEQF

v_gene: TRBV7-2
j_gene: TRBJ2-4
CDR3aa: ASSDSSQNIQY

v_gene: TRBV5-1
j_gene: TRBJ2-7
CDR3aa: ASRTGTGLYEQY

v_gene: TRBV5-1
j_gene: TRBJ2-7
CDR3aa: ASAEGLSEQY

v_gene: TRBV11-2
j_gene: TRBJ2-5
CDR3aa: ASSRAGGQETQY

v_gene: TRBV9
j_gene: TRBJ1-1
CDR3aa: ASSPLGANTEAF

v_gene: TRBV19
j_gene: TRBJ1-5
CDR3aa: ASTTHGRQDNQPQH

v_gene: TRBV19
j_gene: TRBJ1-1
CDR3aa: ASSIGQRGNTEAF

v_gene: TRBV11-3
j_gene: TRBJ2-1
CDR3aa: ASSSVLGLALSNEQF

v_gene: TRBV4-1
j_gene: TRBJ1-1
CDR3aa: ASRGPLKNTEAF

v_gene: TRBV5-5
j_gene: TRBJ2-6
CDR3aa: ASSLTGGSGANVLT

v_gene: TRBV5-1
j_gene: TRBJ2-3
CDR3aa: ASSLDGRRDTQY